The clone carrying this T cell receptor beta chain was recorded once. Its antigen remains unidentified. This sample is drawn from a study of OX40 agonist ivuxolimab in advanced cancers. CDR3 length: 13 residues. Germline loops: CDR1 MNHNS, CDR2 SASEGT. Trimming took off 1 base at V and 3 bases at J, with 7 bases between the two ends. Study findings and constraints: The work left the antigen specificity of expanded peripheral T cells undetermined.

TCRdb keeps only in-frame clones here, not all; method: immunoSEQ multiplex PCR. The profile shows tens of thousands of clones, 85% to 95% of them singletons. The sequences come from CD4+ or CD8+ T cells sorted from blood, collected in a trial of the OX40 agonist ivuxolimab. This chain links TRBV6-1 with TRBJ2-7; no definite D call. This TCR came from an adult with an advanced solid tumor such as melanoma, head and neck, liver or kidney cancer. The CDR3 spells CASSEGQFYEQYF. In DNA form, the CDR3 reads TGTGCCAGCAGTGAAGGCCAGTTCTACGAGCAGTACTTC.